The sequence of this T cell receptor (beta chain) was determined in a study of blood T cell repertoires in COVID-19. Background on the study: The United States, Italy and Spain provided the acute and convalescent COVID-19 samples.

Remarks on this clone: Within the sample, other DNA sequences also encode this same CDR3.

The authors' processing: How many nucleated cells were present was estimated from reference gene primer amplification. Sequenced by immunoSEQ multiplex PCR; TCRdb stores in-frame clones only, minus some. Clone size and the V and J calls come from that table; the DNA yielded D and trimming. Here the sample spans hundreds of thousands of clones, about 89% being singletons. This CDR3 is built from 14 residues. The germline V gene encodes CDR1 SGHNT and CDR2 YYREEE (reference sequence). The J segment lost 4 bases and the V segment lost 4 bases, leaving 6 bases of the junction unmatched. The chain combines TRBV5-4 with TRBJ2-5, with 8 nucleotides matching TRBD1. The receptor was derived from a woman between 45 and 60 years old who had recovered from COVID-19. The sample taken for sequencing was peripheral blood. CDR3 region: CASSLTGVGETQYF. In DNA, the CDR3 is TGTGCCAGCAGCCTGACAGGGGTCGGAGAGACCCAGTACTTC.